This passage covers 9 T cell receptor beta chains from one sample sequenced in a study of T cell clonality in common variable immunodeficiency. Study-wide points: Common variable immunodeficiency TCR beta sequences reportedly had fewer deletions and N-nucleotide insertions.

No antigen is known for these receptors. The method was immunoSEQ multiplex PCR; TCRdb's version includes in-frame clones alone and lacks a portion of them. The data show 15,000 to 20,000 clones, none appearing only once, with roughly 2.5% held by the ten largest. Material: peripheral blood mononuclear cells. These receptors all stem from a human donor with common variable immunodeficiency.

This clone was counted many times. The sequenced fragment ends 3 residues before the CDR3 boundary, so the rest is inferred from the germline J gene. The V and J genes are TRBV7-3 and TRBJ2-2; possible D gene TRBD2, 6 bases. V was trimmed by 1 base and J by 5 bases, leaving 14 bases between them. The CDR3 is 16 residues long. Germline CDR1 is SGHTA and CDR2 is FQGTGA. The sequenced part of the CDR3 DNA is TGTGCCAGCAGCTTAAACTTGGGACTTAAGACCGGGGAG. This gives the protein CASSLNLGLKTGE. The CDR3 in its entirety is CASSLNLGLKTGELFF.

This clone was detected ten times or more. The read falls 3 residues short of the CDR3 end, and the missing part is taken from the germline J gene. The chain has TRBV19 and TRBJ1-2; 7 bases fit TRBD1. Germline V gene data show CDR1 as LNHDA and CDR2 as SQIVND (reference sequence). With V trimmed by 4 bases and J by 6 bases, 20 bases remained unmatched. The CDR3 is made up of 18 amino acids. The covered CDR3 bases are TGTGCCAGTAGTAGGGGCTCGACAGGGAGGGGTGAAAGTGATGGC. Protein: CASSRGSTGRGESDG. The complete CDR3 reads CASSRGSTGRGESDGYTF.

This clone has a count of ten or more. The sequence runs out 3 residues before the end of the CDR3; the remainder is reconstructed from the germline J gene. The V gene is TRBV11-2, the J gene TRBJ2-1, with D possibly TRBD2 on 7 matching bases. The V end was cut by 1 base, the J end by 3 bases, with 10 bases between. The CDR3 loop spans 15 amino acids. The V gene's germline CDR1 is SGHAT and CDR2 FQNNGV. The CDR3 sequence: CASSLGGGDYNEQFF. The CDR3 bases that were read are TGTGCCAGCAGCTTAGGAGGGGGGGACTACAATGAG. Full variable domain (outside the CDR3, taken from reference TRBV11-2 and TRBJ2-1): EAGVAQSPRYKIIEKRQSVAFWCNPISGHATLYWYQQILGQGPKLLIQFQNNGVVDDSQLPKDRFSAERLKGVDSTLKIQPAKLEDSAVYLCASSLGGGDYNEQFFGPGTRLTVL.

This clone appeared a few times. The CDR3 end falls 3 residues outside the read, so it is completed with the germline J gene. This chain joins TRBV6-2 or TRBV6-3 and TRBJ2-1; the D gene is possibly TRBD2 (6 bases). The CDR3 length is 14 residues. The germline V and J ends were trimmed by 6 bases and 4 bases, with 13 bases remaining between them. Germline V gene data show CDR1 as MNHEY and CDR2 as SVGEGT. The CDR3 is CASSRGGPYNEQFF. The sequenced CDR3 bases are TGTGCCAGCAGCCGGGGAGGCCCTTACAATGAG.

This clone was counted ten times or more. With the read ending 3 residues before the CDR3 end, the germline J gene is used to fill in that end. This chain uses TRBV5-1 with TRBJ2-1; 9 nucleotides match TRBD2. Trimming cost V 4 bases and J 4 bases; bases outside gene matches: 6. From germline, CDR1 is SGHRS and CDR2 YFSETQ. The CDR3 is 15 amino acids. Incomplete CDR3 DNA: TGCGCCAGCAGCCCTGCTAGCGGGACTTACAATGAG. It is translated as CASSPASGTYNE. The complete CDR3 protein is CASSPASGTYNEQFF. The full variable domain, in which reference TRBV5-1 and TRBJ2-1 provide the parts outside the CDR3, is KAGVTQTPRYLIKTRGQQVTLSCSPISGHRSVSWYQQTPGQGLQFLFEYFSETQRNKGNFPGRFSGRQFSNSRSEMNVSTLELGDSALYLCASSPASGTYNEQFFGPGTRLTVL.

This clone was counted many times. The observed sequence ends 3 residues before the CDR3 terminus, with the missing tail filled in from the germline J gene. The chain carries TRBV30 and TRBJ1-1; TRBD1 agrees at 9 bases. The CDR3 extends over 14 amino acids. Germline V gene lookup returns CDR1 GTSNPN and CDR2 SVGIG (reference sequence). The CDR3 here is CAWSLQGAGVEAFF. CDR3 DNA (partial): TGTGCCTGGAGTCTACAGGGGGCGGGGGTCGAA.

This clone was seen ten or more times. Coverage ceases 3 residues before the CDR3 finishes, and the germline J gene fills in the end. V and J are TRBV19 and TRBJ2-1; a possible D gene is TRBD1 (6 bases). The CDR3 extends over 16 amino acids. V was cut by 5 bases and J by 4 bases, with 18 bases left in between. CDR1 is LNHDA and CDR2 is SQIVND in the germline V gene (reference sequence). The CDR3 bases that were read are TGTGCCAGTAGTCCCCCGAGGGGGAGAGGATACAATGAG. This encodes CASSPPRGRGYNE. The entire CDR3 protein is CASSPPRGRGYNEQFF.

The table lists this clone with many counts. The CDR3 bases that were read are TGTGCCAGCAGCTTAGGACGAGGGGGCGAG. It yields the protein CASSLGRGGE. The full CDR3 is CASSLGRGGEQYF. The genes are TRBV7-2 and TRBJ2-7; D is perhaps TRBD1 (6 bases). The CDR3 is cut off 3 residues early in the read; its end comes from the germline J gene. Germline-derived CDR1 and CDR2 are SGHTA and FQGNSA. The V end lost 1 base, the J end lost 6 bases, and 10 bases lay between the germline ends. This CDR3 has 13 residues.

The table lists this clone with many counts. The read ends 3 residues early relative to the CDR3; the germline J gene fills the gap. The chain employs TRBV2 and TRBJ2-3, with D tentatively TRBD2 (7 bases). The CDR3 sequence is 18 residues long. Per the germline V gene, CDR1 is SNHLY and CDR2 is FYNNEI. V was cut by 9 bases and J by 5 bases, with 30 bases left in between. The sequenced CDR3 bases are TGTGCCAGGCGTCCCAGTCCGGGGGGCGGGAGAAAGGAAGATACG. It encodes CARRPSPGGGRKEDT. The full CDR3 is CARRPSPGGGRKEDTQYF.